This record covers a single T cell receptor beta chain. The antigen it binds to is not known. Per-nucleotide qualities are absent, and no much larger clonotype sits a single base away. The entry originates in a study of OX40 agonist ivuxolimab in advanced cancers. For context, the study as a whole: Ivuxolimab was a fully human IgG2 agonistic monoclonal antibody targeting the costimulatory receptor OX40 (CD134). The monotherapy dose-escalation portion (N of about 47 patients) of the phase I ivuxolimab trial is reported in the paper. In the dose-escalation cohort, 65% to 85% of patients were male, and the mean age was roughly 56 years with a range of roughly 20 to 80. Prior anti-PD-1, anti-PD-L1 or anti-CTLA-4 therapy was permitted, and about two fifths of dose-escalation patients had received checkpoint inhibitors. Intravenous ivuxolimab was administered to patients every 2 weeks at six dose levels: 0.01, 0.1, 0.3, 1.5, 3 and 10 mg/kg. Among the approximately 50 dose-escalation patients, 19 had hepatocellular carcinoma, 15 melanoma, 9 renal cell carcinoma and 9 head and neck cancer. Peripheral TCRbeta sequencing aimed to test whether ivuxolimab altered TCR sequence diversity and caused clonal T-cell expansion. Partial responses were achieved by three dose-escalation patients, of whom one had hepatocellular carcinoma and two had cutaneous melanoma.

Genomic DNA was isolated from the sorted cells so that the TCRbeta CDR3 region could be sequenced. The immunoSEQ Assay was used for sequencing of TCRbeta CDR3 regions. What TCRdb holds here is the immuneACCESS table cut down to in-frame rearrangements. Part of the clones is not present; checked against another copy, under half of the missing clones reflect an unresolved V gene, and the others are unexplained. The sample yields over 50,000 clones; approximately 83% were counted once. The ten largest clones add up to 9.5% to 15% of the sample. Patients with a history of autoimmune disease or receiving systemic immunosuppression were excluded from the trial. Peripheral blood for TCR sequencing was drawn from every dose cohort at baseline, at cycle 4 day 1 and at cycle 7 day 1. The samples were taken from a phase I, first-in-human, multicenter, open-label dose-escalation trial of ivuxolimab. Adults with locally advanced or metastatic head and neck squamous cell, hepatocellular, melanoma or renal cell carcinoma were enrolled in the trial. Before TCR sequencing, CD4+ T cells and CD8+ T cells were sorted from peripheral blood as separate populations.

Inclusive of the bounding cysteine and phenylalanine, the CDR3 is 14 residues long. Just the 42-base CDR3 DNA is kept, in frame starting at base 1. Trimming takes 4 bases from V and 7 bases from J, and the germline ends sit 17 bases apart. CDR1 and CDR2 are read off the germline V gene as SGHTA and FQGNSA. The paper's findings and limits, for the study overall: In the 0.1-3.0 mg/kg groups, partial responders were among the patients with the lowest normalized peripheral clonal expansion, particularly in CD8+ T cells. After ivuxolimab, expanded clones were on average more numerous among CD8+ T cells than among CD4+ T cells. Low levels of normalized T-cell clonal expansion were also shown by some nonresponding patients. Antigen specificity was not determined for the clonally expanded peripheral T cells. Clonal expansion of both CD4+ and CD8+ blood T cells was observed from baseline to week 6 at doses 0.1 to 3.0 mg/kg.

This chain joins TRBV7-2 to TRBJ2-7, with the identity of the D gene unclear. Sequenced here: CD4+ or CD8+ T cells sorted from blood, sampled in a trial of the OX40 agonist ivuxolimab. The TCR originated in an adult with an advanced solid tumor such as melanoma, head and neck, liver or kidney cancer. This receptor has the CDR3 CASSSLKPYGEQYF. The DNA sequence follows: TGTGCCAGCAGCTCCCTTAAACCTTATGGTGAGCAGTACTTC. Where the CDR3 stops, the reference TRBV7-2 and TRBJ2-7 genes take over; the full variable domain is GAGVSQSPSNKVTEKGKDVELRCDPISGHTALYWYRQSLGQGLEFLIYFQGNSAPDKSGLPSDRFSAERTGGSVSTLTIQRTQQEDSAVYLCASSSLKPYGEQYFGPGTRLTVT.